This record covers a single T cell receptor beta chain. Generated by immunoSEQ multiplex PCR, the TCRdb table keeps only in-frame clones and is missing some. The profile shows 95,000 to 150,000 clones, under 85% of them singletons. The record originates from a study of T cell responses to AZD1222 COVID-19 vaccine. Germline loops: CDR1 SGHTA, CDR2 FQGTGA. The J segment lost 8 bases and the V segment lost 6 bases, leaving 12 bases of the junction unmatched. The CDR3 covers 14 residues. The material was peripheral blood, obtained on day 0 of AZD1222 vaccination. This sequence joins TRBV7-3 and TRBJ1-2, with 7 bases aligning to TRBD1. The TCR was taken from an adult in good health. This CDR3 reads CASSLDRRKGGYTF. The CDR3 coding sequence is TGTGCCAGCAGTTTGGACAGGCGAAAGGGGGGCTACACCTTC.